This T cell receptor beta chain was sequenced in a study of immune evolution from preneoplasia to lung adenocarcinoma. Study-level findings and limits: Normal lung had the highest top T cell clone frequencies. Later-stage lesions appeared to have more T cells, more diversity, less clonality.

This CDR3 is built from 15 residues. Deletions cut 0 bases from V and 0 bases from J, with 9 bases between. The germline CDR1 and CDR2 sequences are LGHNA and YNFKEQ. TCRdb's copy holds only in-frame clones and misses some; the assay was immunoSEQ multiplex PCR. Of more than 6,000 clones detected, around 69% appear once; the ten largest clones hold approximately 12%. Patients had resection in Japan or China between the mid-2010s and the late 2010s. Histologic diagnosis was independently verified by two lung pathologists. Notes on this clone: Its matching antigen is unknown.

The rearrangement links TRBV4-2 to TRBJ2-7, with a tentative D call TRBD2 (6 bases). This TCR came from a person aged 65 to 79 with lung adenocarcinoma. The sample comprised FFPE minimally invasive lung adenocarcinoma tissue. CDR3 loop: CASSQDMRGSYEQYF. The CDR3 DNA sequence: TGTGCCAGCAGCCAAGATATGCGGGGCTCCTACGAGCAGTACTTC.